A selection of T cell receptor beta chains follows, all from one sample in a study of cytomegalovirus exposure and HLA in healthy donors. Sequenced by immunoSEQ multiplex PCR; TCRdb stores in-frame clones only, minus some. The sample consists of some 200,000 clones, 9.5% of them appearing once. The specimen sequenced was PBMCs. The receptors derive from a woman aged 25 to 39 in good health and CMV-seropositive. Each CDR3 is given with its conserved first and last residue. A D gene is named only where the DNA matches it firmly. For some rows the clone size is stated as once, few or many, or as a class when expanded; others skip it.

j_call clone_size v_call d_call cdr3_aa cdr3_nt
TRBJ2-5 few TRBV5-1 TRBD2 CASTPVAGAQETQYF TGCGCCAGCACCCCCGTAGCGGGAGCTCAAGAGACCCAGTACTTC
TRBJ2-1 few TRBV27 TRBD2 CASRTGGGSYNEQFF TGTGCCAGCAGAACGGGGGGGGGCTCCTACAATGAGCAGTTCTTC
TRBJ2-5 . TRBV20-1 . CNATVKETQYF TGCAATGCGACAGTAAAAGAGACCCAGTACTTC
TRBJ2-7 . TRBV5-6 TRBD1 CASSPAGTGFREQYF TGTGCCAGCAGCCCAGCCGGGACAGGGTTCCGCGAGCAGTACTTC
TRBJ2-6 few TRBV6-1 . CASSEIFSGANVLTF TGTGCCAGCAGTGAAATCTTCTCTGGGGCCAACGTCCTGACTTTC
TRBJ2-7 few TRBV29-1 TRBD1 CSAQGGRYEQYF TGCAGCGCCCAAGGGGGCAGATACGAGCAGTACTTC
TRBJ1-5 . TRBV27 TRBD1 CASSPGQGQYGNQPQHF TGTGCCAGCAGTCCAGGACAGGGGCAATATGGCAATCAGCCCCAGCATTTT
TRBJ2-7 few TRBV20-1 . CSASAIYEQYF TGCAGTGCTAGCGCTATTTACGAGCAGTACTTC
TRBJ2-2 . TRBV27 . CASSLGTAGTGELFF TGTGCCAGCAGTTTAGGGACGGCGGGGACCGGGGAGCTGTTTTTT
TRBJ1-5 . TRBV30 . CAWSVQDNRGPQHF TGTGCCTGGAGTGTACAGGATAATCGAGGGCCCCAGCATTTT
TRBJ2-3 few TRBV10-2 . CASSESPGEGTDTQYF TGCGCCAGCAGTGAGTCTCCGGGAGAGGGCACAGATACGCAGTATTTT
TRBJ2-2 few TRBV5-1 TRBD2 CASSSGGTGELFF TGCGCCAGCAGCTCGGGGGGCACCGGGGAGCTGTTTTTT
TRBJ2-7 . TRBV30 . CAWSGPGLYYEQYF TGTGCCTGGAGTGGGCCAGGGCTTTACTACGAGCAGTACTTC
TRBJ1-5 few TRBV18 TRBD1 CASSSSRQGHQPQHF TGTGCCAGCTCATCTTCTAGACAGGGGCATCAGCCCCAGCATTTT
TRBJ2-1 . TRBV14 TRBD1 CASSHWTGRNEQFF TGTGCCAGCAGCCATTGGACAGGGCGCAATGAGCAGTTCTTC
TRBJ2-2 few TRBV9 TRBD1 CASSVALQGDTGELFF TGTGCCAGCAGCGTAGCGCTACAGGGGGACACCGGGGAGCTGTTTTTT
TRBJ2-3 few TRBV4-1 TRBD2 CASSRPLKAGGPQDTQYF TGCGCCAGCAGCAGGCCCCTCAAAGCGGGAGGGCCTCAAGATACGCAGTATTTT
TRBJ2-7 few TRBV27 TRBD1 CASTPRGTGVNGASYEQYF TGTGCCAGCACCCCCCGTGGGACAGGAGTTAATGGGGCCTCCTACGAGCAGTACTTC
TRBJ2-3 few TRBV7-8 TRBD1 CASSATGTGGYTQYF TGTGCCAGCAGCGCGACCGGGACAGGGGGATATACGCAGTATTTT
TRBJ2-1 few TRBV19 . CASSIAGVYNEQFF TGTGCCAGTAGTATAGCGGGAGTCTACAATGAGCAGTTCTTC
TRBJ1-4 few TRBV28 . CASGRGMGEKLFF TGTGCCAGCGGGCGGGGGATGGGGGAAAAACTGTTTTTT
TRBJ1-4 few TRBV29-1 TRBD1 CSANRGDPPNEKLFF TGCAGCGCAAACAGGGGCGACCCCCCGAATGAAAAACTGTTTTTT
TRBJ2-5 . TRBV5-4 TRBD1 CASGWGQGGETQYF TGTGCCAGCGGCTGGGGACAGGGGGGAGAGACCCAGTACTTC
TRBJ1-2 few TRBV6-1 TRBD1 CASNHIGGTDGYTF TGTGCCAGCAACCATATTGGGGGGACAGATGGCTACACCTTC
TRBJ1-2 . TRBV6-5 TRBD1 CASSYGQAYGYTF TGTGCCAGCAGTTACGGACAGGCCTATGGCTACACCTTC
TRBJ2-3 . TRBV7-9 TRBD2 CASSLRASGSTDTQYF TGTGCCAGCAGCTTAAGGGCTAGCGGGAGCACAGATACGCAGTATTTT
TRBJ2-7 few TRBV7-9 TRBD1 CASSSDPGTGGSYEQYF TGTGCCAGCAGCTCCGACCCTGGAACAGGGGGCTCCTACGAGCAGTACTTC
TRBJ2-4 . TRBV13 TRBD1 CASSSGTGIQYF TGTGCCAGCAGCTCGGGGACAGGGATTCAGTACTTC
TRBJ2-5 . TRBV12-5 . CASGLVLGRLGTQYF TGTGCTAGTGGTTTGGTACTAGGGCGTCTTGGGACCCAGTACTTC
TRBJ2-7 few TRBV13 . CASSIRTTPGEQYF TGTGCCAGCAGCATCCGCACGACGCCGGGAGAGCAGTACTTC
TRBJ2-3 . TRBV9 . CASSGMSGVGGTQYF TGTGCCAGCAGCGGGATGTCGGGGGTGGGGGGTACGCAGTATTTT
TRBJ1-1 . TRBV4-1 . CASTQSRGRRQDTEAFF TGCGCCAGCACCCAGAGTAGGGGCCGGCGACAAGACACTGAAGCTTTCTTT
TRBJ1-5 few TRBV30 . CAWGPSPLSVQPQHF TGTGCCTGGGGCCCTAGTCCCCTTTCGGTCCAGCCCCAGCATTTT
TRBJ1-5 . TRBV18 TRBD1 CASSPGRGHQPQHF TGTGCCAGCTCACCAGGCAGGGGGCATCAGCCCCAGCATTTT
TRBJ2-1 . TRBV5-8 TRBD1 CASSWTGEFF TGTGCCAGCAGCTGGACAGGGGAGTTCTTC
TRBJ1-2 few TRBV5-6 TRBD1 CASSFLDRALYGYTF TGTGCCAGCAGCTTCTTGGACAGGGCACTGTATGGCTACACCTTC
TRBJ1-5 . TRBV5-6 TRBD1 CASSWGTADNQPQHF TGTGCCAGCAGCTGGGGGACAGCGGACAATCAGCCCCAGCATTTT
TRBJ2-2 few TRBV9 TRBD1 CASSLQGGNTGELFF TGTGCCAGCAGCCTACAGGGGGGGAACACCGGGGAGCTGTTTTTT
TRBJ2-5 few TRBV11-3 . CASSSGPSRPLGETQYF TGTGCCAGCAGCTCCGGCCCGTCAAGGCCCCTGGGCGAGACCCAGTACTTC
TRBJ1-5 few TRBV19 TRBD1 CASTTGGAADQPQHF TGTGCCAGTACTACAGGGGGCGCGGCCGATCAGCCCCAGCATTTT
TRBJ2-1 few TRBV5-1 . CASSDWGGAGIGGEQFF TGCGCCAGCAGCGATTGGGGTGGGGCAGGAATCGGCGGTGAGCAGTTCTTC
TRBJ2-5 few TRBV5-1 . CASSPGDSQETQYF TGCGCCAGCAGCCCGGGGGACAGCCAAGAGACCCAGTACTTC
TRBJ2-1 few TRBV5-5 TRBD1 CASSDTGGSYNEQFF TGTGCCAGCAGCGATACAGGGGGATCCTACAATGAGCAGTTCTTC
TRBJ2-3 few TRBV4-1 . CASSQEGAEDTQYF TGCGCCAGCAGCCAAGAGGGGGCGGAGGATACGCAGTATTTT